This is a list of T cell receptor beta chains from one sample in a study of response to subunit inactivated influenza vaccine. TCRdb re-analysed the RT-PCR reads in MiXCR, keeping a single row per CDR3 protein. The profile shows about 570,000 distinct CDR3 sequences, about 11% of them singletons. The data also belong to a second study, concerning T cells expressing NK-cell markers.

This specimen was PBMCs from blood, taken on the day of vaccination. These receptors were collected from a man aged 45-65 years who received an inactivated influenza vaccine. The CDR3 runs from the conserved cysteine through the conserved F or W. A D gene is named only where the DNA matches it firmly. Expanded clones are given a class, and other clones once, few, many or no size at all.

V gene	J gene	clone size	D gene	CDR3 protein	CDR3 DNA
TRBV2	TRBJ1-5	many	TRBD1	CASSPDRDPQPQHF	TGTGCCAGCAGTCCTGACAGGGACCCTCAGCCCCAGCATTTT
TRBV12-3/TRBV12-4	TRBJ1-5	.	TRBD1	CASSIGDSGGQPQHF	TGTGCCAGCAGTATTGGGGACAGCGGGGGTCAGCCCCAGCATTTT
TRBV10-3	TRBJ2-4	few	TRBD1	CATGQVINIQYF	TGTGCCACCGGACAGGTGATAAACATTCAGTACTTC
TRBV15	TRBJ2-7	.	.	CATSRDLGTYEQYF	TGTGCCACCAGCAGAGATCTAGGAACCTACGAGCAGTACTTC
TRBV9	TRBJ2-1	few	TRBD2	CASSETSGGGSNEQFF	TGTGCCAGCAGCGAGACTTCCGGGGGAGGGAGCAATGAGCAGTTCTTC
TRBV20-1	TRBJ1-2	.	TRBD1	CSAWGQGRGYGYTF	TGCAGTGCCTGGGGACAGGGAAGGGGATATGGCTACACCTTC
TRBV16	TRBJ2-7	few	.	CASSQVGTTEQYF	TGTGCCAGCAGCCAAGTGGGCACAACAGAGCAGTACTTC
TRBV7-2	TRBJ2-7	.	.	CASSQAIGQYF	TGTGCCAGCAGCCAAGCTATCGGGCAGTACTTC
TRBV7-9	TRBJ2-7	.	.	CASSSPVRNEQYF	TGTGCCAGCAGCTCACCAGTCCGTAACGAGCAGTACTTC
TRBV10-2	TRBJ2-7	many	.	CASSVHGGAVYEQYF	TGCGCCAGCAGTGTGCACGGGGGAGCGGTCTACGAGCAGTACTTC
TRBV28	TRBJ2-1	few	.	CASHLSVAYNEQFF	TGTGCCAGCCATCTGTCAGTAGCTTACAATGAGCAGTTCTTC
TRBV9	TRBJ1-3	.	.	CASSVGGESGNTIYF	TGTGCTAGCAGCGTCGGGGGAGAGTCTGGAAACACCATATATTTT
TRBV7-2	TRBJ2-4	few	.	CASSPGPGSDIQYF	TGTGCCAGCAGCCCTGGTCCTGGATCGGACATTCAGTACTTC
TRBV28	TRBJ2-5	few	.	CASSLDEQAAETQYF	TGTGCCAGCAGTTTAGACGAGCAGGCGGCGGAGACCCAGTACTTC
TRBV4-1	TRBJ1-2	few	.	CASSRAPVGYGYTF	TGCGCCAGCAGCCGTGCCCCGGTCGGATATGGCTACACCTTC
TRBV6-2/TRBV6-3	TRBJ2-1	.	.	CASSYFAGVRNEQFF	TGTGCCAGCAGTTACTTCGCAGGGGTGAGGAATGAGCAGTTCTTC
TRBV20-1	TRBJ2-1	few	.	CSAREGAVSYNEQFF	TGCAGTGCTAGAGAAGGGGCGGTTTCCTACAATGAGCAGTTCTTC
TRBV12-3/TRBV12-4	TRBJ2-7	few	TRBD2	CASSIGLAGEQYF	TGTGCCAGCAGCATCGGACTAGCGGGCGAGCAGTACTTC
TRBV5-5	TRBJ2-1	.	.	CASSLSLAAYNEQFF	TGTGCCAGCAGCTTGTCACTAGCAGCCTACAATGAGCAGTTCTTC
TRBV5-1	TRBJ1-1	.	.	CASSRTTGMNTEAFF	TGCGCCAGCAGCCGAACGACAGGAATGAACACTGAAGCTTTCTTT